Sequencing of this TCR beta chain was carried out in a study of blood T cell repertoires in COVID-19. Overall study: Donors in the United States, Italy and Spain gave samples during acute or convalescent COVID-19. The cDNA or gDNA used as material had been derived from T cells, B-cell-depleted T cells, or PBMCs.

In the study's own analysis: The assay estimated nucleated cells by amplifying reference gene primers. TCRdb's copy holds only in-frame clones and misses some; the assay was immunoSEQ multiplex PCR. The V and J calls and clone size come from that table; D and trimming were worked out from the DNA. Among 90,000 to 100,000 clones listed, 82% were seen once. CDR3 size: 13 residues. In germline, CDR1 is ENHRY, CDR2 SYGVKD. The ends were cut back, 4 bases at V and 1 base at J, with 7 bases in the middle. The sequencing input was peripheral blood. The J gene is TRBJ1-1, the V gene TRBV10-3; D not resolved. This clonotype was sampled from a man aged 65-85 years with active or convalescent COVID-19. The CDR3 sequence is CAISVGKNTEAFF. DNA for the CDR3: TGTGCCATCAGTGTGGGCAAGAACACTGAAGCTTTCTTT.